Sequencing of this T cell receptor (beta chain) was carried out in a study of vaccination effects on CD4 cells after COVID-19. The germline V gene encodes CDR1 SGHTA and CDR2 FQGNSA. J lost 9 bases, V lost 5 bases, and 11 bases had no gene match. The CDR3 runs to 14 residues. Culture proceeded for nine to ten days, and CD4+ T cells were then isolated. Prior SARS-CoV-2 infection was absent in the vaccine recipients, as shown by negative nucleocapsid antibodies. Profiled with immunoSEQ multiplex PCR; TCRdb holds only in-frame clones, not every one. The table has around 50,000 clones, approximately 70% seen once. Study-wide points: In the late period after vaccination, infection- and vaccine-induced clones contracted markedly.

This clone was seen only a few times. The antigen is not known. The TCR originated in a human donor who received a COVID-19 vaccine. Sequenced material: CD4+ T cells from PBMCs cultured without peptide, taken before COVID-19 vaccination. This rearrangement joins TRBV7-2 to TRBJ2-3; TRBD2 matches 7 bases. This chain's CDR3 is CASSNIGGRATQYF. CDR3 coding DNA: TGTGCCAGCAGCAATATTGGGGGGAGGGCCACGCAGTATTTT. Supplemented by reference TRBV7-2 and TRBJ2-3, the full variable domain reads GAGVSQSPSNKVTEKGKDVELRCDPISGHTALYWYRQSLGQGLEFLIYFQGNSAPDKSGLPSDRFSAERTGGSVSTLTIQRTQQEDSAVYLCASSNIGGRATQYFGPGTRLTVL.